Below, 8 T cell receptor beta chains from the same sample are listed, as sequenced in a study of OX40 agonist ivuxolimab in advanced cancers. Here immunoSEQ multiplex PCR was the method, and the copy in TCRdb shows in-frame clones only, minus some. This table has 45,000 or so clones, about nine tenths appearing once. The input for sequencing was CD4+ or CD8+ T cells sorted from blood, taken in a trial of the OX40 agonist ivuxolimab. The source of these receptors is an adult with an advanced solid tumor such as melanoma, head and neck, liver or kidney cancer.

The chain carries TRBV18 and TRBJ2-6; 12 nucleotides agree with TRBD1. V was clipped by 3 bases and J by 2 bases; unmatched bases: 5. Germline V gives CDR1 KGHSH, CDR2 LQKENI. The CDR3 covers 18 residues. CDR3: CASSPIGTGGAGANVLTF. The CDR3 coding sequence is TGTGCCAGCTCACCTATTGGGACAGGGGGCGCTGGGGCCAACGTCCTGACTTTC.

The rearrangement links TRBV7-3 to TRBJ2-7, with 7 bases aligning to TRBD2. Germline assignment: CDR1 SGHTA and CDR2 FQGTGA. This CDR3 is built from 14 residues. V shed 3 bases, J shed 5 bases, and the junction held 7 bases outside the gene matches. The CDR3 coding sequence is TGTGCCAGCAGCTTCACAGCGGGAATCAACGAGCAGTACTTC. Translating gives CASSFTAGINEQYF. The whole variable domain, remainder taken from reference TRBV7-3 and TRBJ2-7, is GAGVSQTPSNKVTEKGKYVELRCDPISGHTALYWYRQSLGQGPEFLIYFQGTGAADDSGLPNDRFFAVRPEGSVSTLKIQRTERGDSAVYLCASSFTAGINEQYFGPGTRLTVT.

For the CDR3, the DNA is TGTGCCAGCAGCTTTGACAATCAGCCCCAGCATTTT. Residues: CASSFDNQPQHF. The chain employs TRBV11-2 and TRBJ1-5; no definite D call. The length of the CDR3 is 12 residues. V was trimmed by 3 bases and J by 3 bases, leaving 3 bases between them. In germline, CDR1 is SGHAT, CDR2 FQNNGV.

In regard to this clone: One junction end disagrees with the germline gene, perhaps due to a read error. CDR3 loop: CASSRTGNYVQYF. The DNA of the CDR3 is TGTGCCAGCAGCCGGACAGGGAATTACGTGCAGTACTTC. The V and J genes are TRBV5-4 and TRBJ2-7; 8 bases fit TRBD1. The CDR3 loop spans 13 amino acids. Per germline, CDR1 SGHNT and CDR2 YYREEE (reference sequence).

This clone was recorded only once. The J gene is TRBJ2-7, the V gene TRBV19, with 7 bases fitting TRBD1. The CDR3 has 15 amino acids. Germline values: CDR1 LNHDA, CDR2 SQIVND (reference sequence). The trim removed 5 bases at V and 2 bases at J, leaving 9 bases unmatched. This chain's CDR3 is CASSPQTGSAYEQYF. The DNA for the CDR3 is TGTGCCAGTAGTCCCCAGACAGGGTCGGCCTACGAGCAGTACTTC.

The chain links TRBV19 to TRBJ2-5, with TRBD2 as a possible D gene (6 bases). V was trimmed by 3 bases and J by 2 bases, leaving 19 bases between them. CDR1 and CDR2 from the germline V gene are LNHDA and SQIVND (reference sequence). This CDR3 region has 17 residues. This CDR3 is CASSIRGHNRGQETQYF. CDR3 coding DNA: TGTGCCAGTAGTATCCGGGGTCACAACCGGGGGCAAGAGACCCAGTACTTC.

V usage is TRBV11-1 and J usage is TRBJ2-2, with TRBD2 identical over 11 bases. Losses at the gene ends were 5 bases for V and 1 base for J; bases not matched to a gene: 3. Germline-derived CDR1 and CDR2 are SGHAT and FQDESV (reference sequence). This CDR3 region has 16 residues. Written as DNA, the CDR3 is TGTGCCAGCAGCCCAACTAGCGGGAGGAACACCGGGGAGCTGTTTTTT. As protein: CASSPTSGRNTGELFF.

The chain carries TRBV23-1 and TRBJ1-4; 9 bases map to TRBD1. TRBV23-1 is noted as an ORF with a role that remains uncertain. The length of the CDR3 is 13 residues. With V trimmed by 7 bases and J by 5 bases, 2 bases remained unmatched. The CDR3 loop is CASKQGANEKLFF. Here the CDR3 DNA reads TGCGCCAGCAAACAGGGGGCGAATGAAAAACTGTTTTTT.